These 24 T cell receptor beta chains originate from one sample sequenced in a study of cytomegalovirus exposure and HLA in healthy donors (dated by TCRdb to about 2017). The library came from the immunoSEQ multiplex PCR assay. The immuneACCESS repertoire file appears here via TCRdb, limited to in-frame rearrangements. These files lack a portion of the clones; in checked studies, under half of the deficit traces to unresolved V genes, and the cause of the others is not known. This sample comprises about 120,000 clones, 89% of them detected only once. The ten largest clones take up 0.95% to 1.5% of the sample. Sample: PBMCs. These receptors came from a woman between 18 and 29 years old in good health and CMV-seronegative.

The CDR3 DNA is TGTGCCAGCAGCGAACAGGGGACAGGGTATGAAAAACTGTTTTTT. Its protein is CASSEQGTGYEKLFF. V usage is TRBV9 and J usage is TRBJ1-4; 9 bases map to TRBD1. The V segment lost 3 bases and the J segment 6 bases; nucleotides outside the gene matches: 6. The CDR3 has 15 residues. In germline, CDR1 is SGDLS, CDR2 YYNGEE.

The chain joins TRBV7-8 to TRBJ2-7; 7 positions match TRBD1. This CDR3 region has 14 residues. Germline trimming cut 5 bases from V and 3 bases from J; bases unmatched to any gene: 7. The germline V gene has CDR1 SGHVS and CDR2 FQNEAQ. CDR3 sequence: CASSPRQGHYEQYF. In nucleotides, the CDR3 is TGTGCCAGCAGCCCCCGACAGGGACACTACGAGCAGTACTTC.

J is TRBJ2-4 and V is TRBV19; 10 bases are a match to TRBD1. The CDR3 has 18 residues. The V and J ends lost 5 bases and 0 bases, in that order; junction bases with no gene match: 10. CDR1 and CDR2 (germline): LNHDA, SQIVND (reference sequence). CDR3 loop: CASSRGQGTLLAKNIQYF. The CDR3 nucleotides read TGTGCCAGTAGTCGGGGACAGGGGACACTTCTAGCCAAAAACATTCAGTACTTC. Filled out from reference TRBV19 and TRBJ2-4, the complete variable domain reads DGGITQSPKYLFRKEGQNVTLSCEQNLNHDAMYWYRQDPGQGLRLIYYSQIVNDFQKGDIAEGYSVSREKKESFPLTVTSAQKNPTAFYLCASSRGQGTLLAKNIQYFGAGTRLSVL.

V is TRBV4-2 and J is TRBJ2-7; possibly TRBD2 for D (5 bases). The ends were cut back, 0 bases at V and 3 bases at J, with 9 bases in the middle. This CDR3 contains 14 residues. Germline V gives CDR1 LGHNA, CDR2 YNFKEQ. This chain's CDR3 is CASSQDMDFYEQYF. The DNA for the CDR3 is TGTGCCAGCAGCCAAGATATGGACTTCTACGAGCAGTACTTC.

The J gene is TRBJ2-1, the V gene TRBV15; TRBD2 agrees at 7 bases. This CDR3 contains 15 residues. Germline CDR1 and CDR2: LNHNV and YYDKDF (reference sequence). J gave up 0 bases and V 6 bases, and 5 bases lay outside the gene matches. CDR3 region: CATSAAGYSYNEQFF. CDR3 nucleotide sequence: TGTGCCACCAGTGCAGCGGGGTACTCCTACAATGAGCAGTTCTTC. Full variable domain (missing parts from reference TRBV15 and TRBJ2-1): DAMVIQNPRYQVTQFGKPVTLSCSQTLNHNVMYWYQQKSSQAPKLLFHYYDKDFNNEADTPDNFQSRRPNTSFCFLDIRSPGLGDTAMYLCATSAAGYSYNEQFFGPGTRLTVL.

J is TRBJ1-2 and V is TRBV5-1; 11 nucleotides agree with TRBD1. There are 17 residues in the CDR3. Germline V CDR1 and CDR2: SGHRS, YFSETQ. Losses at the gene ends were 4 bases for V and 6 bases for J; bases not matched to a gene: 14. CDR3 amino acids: CASSATGTGGSSDGYTF. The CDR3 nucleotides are TGCGCCAGCAGCGCCACCGGGACAGGGGGTAGTAGCGATGGCTACACCTTC.

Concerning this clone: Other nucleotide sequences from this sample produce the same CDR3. The CDR3 loop is CASSEGPYGYTF. Written as DNA, the CDR3 is TGTGCCAGCAGTGAAGGGCCTTACGGCTACACCTTC. The J gene is TRBJ1-2, the V gene TRBV2, with no clear D. Trimming removed 1 base from V and 8 bases from J, with 8 bases in between. The CDR3 covers 12 residues. Per germline, CDR1 SNHLY and CDR2 FYNNEI.

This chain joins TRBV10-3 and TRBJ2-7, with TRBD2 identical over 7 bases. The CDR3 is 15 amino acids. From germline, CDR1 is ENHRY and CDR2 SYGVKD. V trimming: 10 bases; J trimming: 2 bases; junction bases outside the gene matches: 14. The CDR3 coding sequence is TGTGCCACAAAACCAACGGGGGGACCCACCTACGAGCAGTACTTC. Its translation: CATKPTGGPTYEQYF.

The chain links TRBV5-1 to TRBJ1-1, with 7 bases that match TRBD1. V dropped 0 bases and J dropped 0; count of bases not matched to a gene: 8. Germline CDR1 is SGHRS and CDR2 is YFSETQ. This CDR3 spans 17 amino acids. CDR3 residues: CASSLVDRQTLNTEAFF. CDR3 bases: TGCGCCAGCAGCTTGGTGGACAGGCAAACATTGAACACTGAAGCTTTCTTT.

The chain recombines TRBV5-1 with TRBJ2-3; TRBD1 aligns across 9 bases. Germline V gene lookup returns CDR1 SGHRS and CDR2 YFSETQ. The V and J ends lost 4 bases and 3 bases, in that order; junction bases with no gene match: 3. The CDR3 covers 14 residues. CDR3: CASSPGQGTDTQYF. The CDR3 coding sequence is TGCGCCAGCAGCCCTGGACAGGGGACAGATACGCAGTATTTT.

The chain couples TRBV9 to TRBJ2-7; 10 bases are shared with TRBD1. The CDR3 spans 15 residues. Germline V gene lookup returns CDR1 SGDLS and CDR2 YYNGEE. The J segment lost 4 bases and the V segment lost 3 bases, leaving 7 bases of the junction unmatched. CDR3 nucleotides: TGTGCCAGCAGCGGCCGGGACAGGGGCTTTTACGAGCAGTACTTC. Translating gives CASSGRDRGFYEQYF.

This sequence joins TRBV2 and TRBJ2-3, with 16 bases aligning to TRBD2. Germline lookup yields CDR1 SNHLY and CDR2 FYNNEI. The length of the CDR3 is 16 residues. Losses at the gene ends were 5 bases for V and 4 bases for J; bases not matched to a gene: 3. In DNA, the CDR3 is TGTGCCAGCAGTACTGGGACTAGCGGGGGGGCAGATACGCAGTATTTT. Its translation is CASSTGTSGGADTQYF.

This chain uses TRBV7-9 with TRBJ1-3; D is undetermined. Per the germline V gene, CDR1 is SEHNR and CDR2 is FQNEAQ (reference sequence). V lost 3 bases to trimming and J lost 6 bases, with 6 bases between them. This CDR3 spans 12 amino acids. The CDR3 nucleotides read TGTGCCAGCAGCTTCGGAGAAAACACCATATATTTT. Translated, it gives CASSFGENTIYF.

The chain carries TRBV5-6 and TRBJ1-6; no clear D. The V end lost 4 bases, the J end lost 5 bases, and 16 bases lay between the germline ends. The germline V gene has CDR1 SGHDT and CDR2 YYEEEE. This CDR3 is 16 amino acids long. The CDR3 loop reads CASSPDGREHNSPLHF. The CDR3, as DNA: TGTGCCAGCAGCCCTGACGGACGGGAACATAATTCACCCCTCCACTTT.

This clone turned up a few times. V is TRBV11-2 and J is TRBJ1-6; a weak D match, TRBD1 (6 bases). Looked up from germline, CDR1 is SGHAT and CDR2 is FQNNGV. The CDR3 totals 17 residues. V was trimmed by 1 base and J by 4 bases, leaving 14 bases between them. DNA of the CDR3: TGTGCCAGCAGCTTAGTGCTCGCAGGGGTGTATAATTCACCCCTCCACTTT. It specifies CASSLVLAGVYNSPLHF.

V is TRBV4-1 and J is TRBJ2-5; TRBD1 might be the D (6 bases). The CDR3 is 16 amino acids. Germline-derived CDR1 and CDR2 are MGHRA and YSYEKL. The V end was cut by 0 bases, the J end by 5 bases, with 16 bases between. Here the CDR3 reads CASSQDGPGAGETQYF. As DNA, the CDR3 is TGCGCCAGCAGCCAAGACGGCCCAGGGGCAGGGGAGACCCAGTACTTC.

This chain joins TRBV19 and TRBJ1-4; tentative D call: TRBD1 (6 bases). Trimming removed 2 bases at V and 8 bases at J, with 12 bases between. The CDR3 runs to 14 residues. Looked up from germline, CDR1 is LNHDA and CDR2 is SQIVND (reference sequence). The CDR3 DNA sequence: TGTGCCAGTAGTATACAGGGGCCCCACGAAAAACTGTTTTTT. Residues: CASSIQGPHEKLFF.

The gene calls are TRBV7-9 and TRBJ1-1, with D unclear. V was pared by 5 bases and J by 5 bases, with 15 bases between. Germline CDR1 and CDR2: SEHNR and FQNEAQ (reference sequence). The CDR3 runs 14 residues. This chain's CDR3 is CASSPDGWRTEAFF. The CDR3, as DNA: TGTGCCAGCAGCCCCGACGGATGGAGGACTGAAGCTTTCTTT.

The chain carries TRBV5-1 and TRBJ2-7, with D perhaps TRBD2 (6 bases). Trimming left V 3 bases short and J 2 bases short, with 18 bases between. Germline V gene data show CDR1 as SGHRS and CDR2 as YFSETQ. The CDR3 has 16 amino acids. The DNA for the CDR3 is TGCGCCAGCAGCTCCGGAGCGGGCGACCTGGCCTACGAGCAGTACTTC. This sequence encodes CASSSGAGDLAYEQYF.

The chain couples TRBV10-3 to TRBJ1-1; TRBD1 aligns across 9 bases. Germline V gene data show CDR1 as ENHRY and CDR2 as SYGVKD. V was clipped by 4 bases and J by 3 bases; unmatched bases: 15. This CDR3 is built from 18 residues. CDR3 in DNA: TGTGCCATCAGTGCGTCGGGGACAGGGCCCTGGTGGGACACTGAAGCTTTCTTT. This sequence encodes CAISASGTGPWWDTEAFF.

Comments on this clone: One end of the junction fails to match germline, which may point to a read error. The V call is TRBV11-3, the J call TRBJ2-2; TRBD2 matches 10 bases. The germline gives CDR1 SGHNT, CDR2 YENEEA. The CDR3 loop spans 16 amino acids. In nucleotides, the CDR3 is TGTGCCAGCAGCCTAGAAGCGGGGGGGCTATTCGGGGAGCTGTTTTTT. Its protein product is CASSLEAGGLFGELFF.

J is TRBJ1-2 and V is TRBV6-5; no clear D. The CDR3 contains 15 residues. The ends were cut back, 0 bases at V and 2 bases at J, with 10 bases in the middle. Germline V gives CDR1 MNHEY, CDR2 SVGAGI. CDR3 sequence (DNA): TGTGCCAGCAGTTACTCGTACCCGGTGAACTATGGCTACACCTTC. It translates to CASSYSYPVNYGYTF.

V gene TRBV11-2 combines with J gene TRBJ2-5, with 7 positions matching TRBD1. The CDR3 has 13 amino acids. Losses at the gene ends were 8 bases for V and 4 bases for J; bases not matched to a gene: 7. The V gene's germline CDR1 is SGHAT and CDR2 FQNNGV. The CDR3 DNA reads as TGTGCCAGCGTCCGGGACAGAGGAGAGACCCAGTACTTC. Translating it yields CASVRDRGETQYF.

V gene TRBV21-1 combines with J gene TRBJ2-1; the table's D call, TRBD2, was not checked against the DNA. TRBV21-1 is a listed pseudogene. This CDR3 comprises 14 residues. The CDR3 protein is CASSTPSGGNEQFF. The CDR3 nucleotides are TGTGCCAGCAGCACCCCTTCCGGGGGGAATGAGCAGTTCTTC.